The 25 T cell receptor beta chains presented below share a single source sample, sequenced in a study of STAT5B mutations in CD4+ large granular lymphocyte leukemia. TCRdb's copy holds only in-frame clones and misses some; the assay was immunoSEQ multiplex PCR. The sample holds 30,000 to 35,000 clones, 69% seen once. The specimen was CD4+ T cells from blood buffy coats. The receptors come from a human donor in good health.

This clone was detected a few times. The gene calls are TRBV29-1 and TRBJ2-2, with a tentative D call TRBD1 (6 bases). Germline CDR1 is SQVTM and CDR2 is ANQGSEA. The CDR3 has 11 amino acids. V lost 7 bases and J lost 5, with 8 bases in between. The DNA of the CDR3 is TGCAGCGCAGGGGTGACCGGGGAGCTGTTTTTT. Its translation: CSAGVTGELFF.

The V and J genes are TRBV6-1 and TRBJ2-5; maybe TRBD2 (6 bases). The CDR3 is made up of 14 amino acids. The germline gives CDR1 MNHNS, CDR2 SASEGT. V was pared by 1 base and J by 7 bases, with 13 bases between. The CDR3 DNA reads as TGTGCCAGCAGTGAAGAGGGAGGTGGCGGGACCCAGTACTTC. Translation: CASSEEGGGGTQYF.

The V call is TRBV5-4, the J call TRBJ1-5; no firm D call. The CDR3 runs to 14 residues. The germline gives CDR1 SGHNT, CDR2 YYREEE (reference sequence). The ends were cut back, 4 bases at V and 2 bases at J, with 10 bases in the middle. The CDR3 sequence: CASSVGPGNQPQHF. For the CDR3, the DNA is TGTGCCAGCAGCGTAGGCCCGGGCAATCAGCCCCAGCATTTT.

J is TRBJ2-5 and V is TRBV15; 7 bases fit TRBD2. V shed 4 bases and J 5 bases; nucleotides not matched to a gene: 7. Per germline, CDR1 LNHNV and CDR2 YYDKDF (reference sequence). The CDR3 consists of 14 residues. This CDR3 reads CATSKAGEGETQYF. Written as DNA, the CDR3 is TGTGCCACCAGCAAGGCGGGGGAGGGGGAGACCCAGTACTTC.

The chain is built from TRBV4-3 and TRBJ2-7, with D perhaps matching TRBD2 (6 bases). Germline assignment: CDR1 LGHNA and CDR2 YSLEER. Between the trimmed V and J ends, which lost 4 bases and 7 bases, there was a span of 20 bases. The CDR3 has 15 residues. CDR3 loop: CASSPRPTAGGEQYF. The CDR3 DNA reads as TGCGCCAGCAGCCCAAGACCGACGGCCGGGGGTGAGCAGTACTTC.

V usage is TRBV5-8 and J usage is TRBJ1-1; 7 positions agree with TRBD1. Germline V lookup: CDR1 SGHTS, CDR2 YDEGEE. This CDR3 is 13 amino acids long. The junction had 3 bases not matched to a gene; V was cut back by 3 bases and J by 4 bases. CDR3 coding DNA: TGTGCCAGCAGCTCACAGGGGTCCACTGAAGCTTTCTTT. It codes for CASSSQGSTEAFF.

V usage is TRBV18 and J usage is TRBJ1-2; 7 nucleotides line up with TRBD1. With V trimmed by 3 bases and J by 5 bases, 9 bases remained unmatched. Germline V CDR1 and CDR2: KGHSH, LQKENI. The CDR3 has 15 amino acids. The CDR3 reads CASSPRTGNDYGYTF. DNA for the CDR3: TGTGCCAGCTCACCCCGGACAGGAAATGATTATGGCTACACCTTC.

The chain couples TRBV7-3 to TRBJ1-1; no firm D call. From germline, CDR1 is SGHTA and CDR2 FQGTGA. V was clipped by 3 bases and J by 3 bases, with 20 bases between them. This CDR3 is 17 amino acids long. The DNA of the CDR3 is TGTGCCAGCAGCTTCACCCCCACGAGGTCTGGGGACACTGAAGCTTTCTTT. Translating it yields CASSFTPTRSGDTEAFF.

The rearrangement joins TRBV15 to TRBJ1-6; D is possibly TRBD1 (5 bases). CDR1 and CDR2 from the germline V gene are LNHNV and YYDKDF (reference sequence). CDR3 length: 15 residues. Trimming took off 1 base at V and 10 bases at J, with 14 bases between the two ends. The CDR3 loop is CATSRGQGVRSPLHF. Here the CDR3 DNA reads TGTGCCACCAGCAGAGGACAAGGGGTGCGGTCACCCCTCCACTTT.

As concerns this clone: Germline and junction disagree at one end, which may indicate a read error. The chain recombines TRBV7-7 with TRBJ2-7; no clear D. CDR1 is SSHAT, CDR2 FNYEAQ, per germline (reference sequence). The CDR3 sequence is 14 residues long. CDR3 nucleotide sequence: TGTGCTAGCAGCCCGCGGCAAGGGAACTACGAGCAGTACTTC. Translated, it gives CASSPRQGNYEQYF.

The rearrangement joins TRBV7-2 to TRBJ1-1; D gene uncertain. The CDR3 length is 13 residues. Germline V gives CDR1 SGHTA, CDR2 FQGNSA. V was clipped by 11 bases and J by 1 base, with 14 bases between them. CDR3 in amino acids: CAWSRLTNTEAFF. The DNA for the CDR3 is TGTGCCTGGTCCCGACTGACGAACACTGAAGCTTTCTTT.

The J gene is TRBJ1-6, the V gene TRBV6-5, with D maybe TRBD1 (5 bases). The V and J ends lost 5 bases and 5 bases respectively, with 10 bases between them. The CDR3 contains 14 residues. Per the germline V gene, CDR1 is MNHEY and CDR2 is SVGAGI. CDR3 nucleotide sequence: TGTGCCAGCAGTGGAGGGGTTCATAATTCACCCCTCCACTTT. Protein: CASSGGVHNSPLHF.

The V and J genes are TRBV18 and TRBJ1-1; 7 bases are a match to TRBD1. CDR1 is KGHSH and CDR2 is LQKENI in the germline V gene. This CDR3 comprises 15 residues. V lost 0 bases and J lost 4; bases outside the gene matches: 5. CDR3 sequence: CASSPPNRGVTEAFF. CDR3 coding DNA: TGTGCCAGCTCACCACCGAACAGGGGTGTCACTGAAGCTTTCTTT.

Here the CDR3 reads CASRLSTGGNEKLFF. The CDR3 DNA reads as TGCGCCAGCAGACTCTCAACAGGGGGCAATGAAAAACTGTTTTTT. The J gene is TRBJ1-4, the V gene TRBV5-1; 9 nucleotides agree with TRBD1. Germline V CDR1 and CDR2: SGHRS, YFSETQ. CDR3 length: 15 amino acids. The trim removed 5 bases at V and 5 bases at J, leaving 7 bases unmatched.

The chain couples TRBV6-6 to TRBJ2-3, with 7 bases aligning to TRBD2. The CDR3 runs 15 residues. Trimming removed 0 bases from V and 3 bases from J; junction bases left unmatched: 3. The V gene's germline CDR1 is MNHNY and CDR2 SVGAGI (reference sequence). The CDR3 protein is CASSYSAGATDTQYF. The CDR3 nucleotides are TGTGCCAGCAGTTACTCGGCGGGAGCGACAGATACGCAGTATTTT.

The gene calls are TRBV10-3 and TRBJ2-7; TRBD2 aligns across 10 bases. CDR1 is ENHRY and CDR2 is SYGVKD in the germline V gene. This CDR3 is 13 amino acids long. Trimming at V came to 10 bases and at J to 7 bases, leaving 10 bases not matched to a gene. The CDR3 protein is CATFTGTSEEQYF. In DNA form, the CDR3 reads TGTGCCACGTTTACCGGGACTAGCGAGGAGCAGTACTTC.

This clone was picked up a small number of times. The chain is built from TRBV6-5 and TRBJ1-6; D perhaps matches TRBD1 (6 bases). This CDR3 has 15 amino acids. V gave up 6 bases and J gave up 7 bases, with 16 bases separating them. The germline gives CDR1 MNHEY, CDR2 SVGAGI. The CDR3 loop is CASSRRHRENSPLHF. The CDR3 DNA follows: TGTGCCAGCAGCCGGCGCCACAGGGAAAATTCACCCCTCCACTTT.

CDR3 loop: CASGKLAGGSSRELFF. The CDR3, as DNA: TGTGCCAGCGGAAAACTAGCGGGGGGATCCTCCCGGGAGCTGTTTTTT. J is TRBJ2-2 and V is TRBV14; TRBD2 matches at 12 bases. The CDR3 loop spans 16 amino acids. Germline lookup yields CDR1 SGHDN and CDR2 FVKESK. The V gene end was trimmed by 8 bases and the J gene end by 9 bases; junction bases not matched to a gene: 13. The entire variable domain, with the rest obtained from reference TRBV14 and TRBJ2-2, is as follows: EAGVTQFPSHSVIEKGQTVTLRCDPISGHDNLYWYRRVMGKEIKFLLHFVKESKQDESGMPNNRFLAERTGGTYSTLKVQPAELEDSGVYFCASGKLAGGSSRELFFGEGSRLTVL.

The chain uses TRBV7-7 and TRBJ2-2, with D tentatively TRBD2 (6 bases). There are 13 residues in the CDR3. The V end lost 1 base, the J end lost 6 bases, and 6 bases lay between the germline ends. From germline, CDR1 is SSHAT and CDR2 FNYEAQ (reference sequence). The CDR3 DNA reads as TGTGCCAGCAGCTTAGGACTAGCCGGGGAGCTGTTTTTT. Translation gives CASSLGLAGELFF.

The J gene is TRBJ1-2, the V gene TRBV29-1; D unresolved. Germline V lookup: CDR1 SQVTM, CDR2 ANQGSEA. The CDR3 consists of 14 residues. The germline V and J ends were trimmed by 0 bases and 4 bases, with 12 bases remaining between them. CDR3 sequence: CSVEDQAAGYGYTF. The CDR3, as DNA: TGCAGCGTTGAAGACCAGGCGGCTGGCTATGGCTACACCTTC. Full variable domain (missing parts from reference TRBV29-1 and TRBJ1-2): SAVISQKPSRDICQRGTSLTIQCQVDSQVTMMFWYRQQPGQSLTLIATANQGSEATYESGFVIDKFPISRPNLTFSTLTVSNMSPEDSSIYLCSVEDQAAGYGYTFGSGTRLTVV.

The CDR3 coding sequence is TGTGCCAGTAGTGCCCAAGGGGGTACTGAAAAACTGTTTTTT. It is translated as CASSAQGGTEKLFF. The chain uses TRBV19 and TRBJ1-4; D perhaps matches TRBD1 (6 bases). The germline V gene encodes CDR1 LNHDA and CDR2 SQIVND (reference sequence). V was clipped by 5 bases and J by 7 bases, with 14 bases between them. This CDR3 has 14 residues.

This chain connects TRBV18 to TRBJ1-2; D call uncertain. Per the germline V gene, CDR1 is KGHSH and CDR2 is LQKENI. The length of the CDR3 is 12 residues. V was trimmed by 3 bases and J by 2 bases, leaving 4 bases between them. CDR3 amino acids: CASSPPNYGYTF. The DNA for the CDR3 is TGTGCCAGCTCACCGCCCAACTATGGCTACACCTTC.

The chain links TRBV30 to TRBJ2-6; weak D call: TRBD1 (5 bases). Germline V gives CDR1 GTSNPN, CDR2 SVGIG (reference sequence). V was cut by 4 bases and J by 4 bases, with 8 bases left in between. The CDR3 length is 13 residues. The CDR3 is CAWNRQGANVLTF. CDR3 bases: TGTGCCTGGAACAGGCAGGGGGCCAACGTCCTGACTTTC. The entire variable domain, with the rest obtained from reference TRBV30 and TRBJ2-6, is as follows: SQTIHQWPATLVQPVGSPLSLECTVEGTSNPNLYWYRQAAGRGLQLLFYSVGIGQISSEVPQNLSASRPQDRQFILSSKKLLLSDSGFYLCAWNRQGANVLTFGAGSRLTVL.

The chain uses TRBV4-3 and TRBJ1-1; TRBD1 agrees at 8 bases. Trimming cost V 0 bases and J 5 bases; bases outside gene matches: 2. The germline gives CDR1 LGHNA, CDR2 YSLEER. The CDR3 consists of 14 residues. The CDR3 here is CASSQEQGDTEAFF. The DNA for the CDR3 is TGCGCCAGCAGCCAAGAACAGGGGGATACTGAAGCTTTCTTT.

The chain uses TRBV25-1 and TRBJ1-5; D possibly corresponds to TRBD1 (6 bases). Germline V CDR1 and CDR2: MGHDK, SYGVNS. This CDR3 is 13 amino acids long. Trimming shortened V by 6 bases and J by 10 bases, and 16 bases separated the two germline ends. CDR3 in amino acids: CASSYRELRPQHF. Here the CDR3 DNA reads TGTGCCAGCAGCTACAGGGAACTTCGACCCCAGCATTTT.